This T cell receptor (beta chain) was sequenced during a study of T-cell memory formation after mild COVID-19. Study-wide context: TCR clusters were largely donor specific. General study findings and limits: CM and EM subsets held most contracting CD4+ clones; EMRA held CD8+ ones. Later expanders leaned toward CD4+, whereas clones contracting from day 15 to 85 were balanced CD4/CD8.

TCRdb re-called the 5' RACE reads with MiXCR, one entry per CDR3 protein. The sample has some 280,000 distinct CDR3 sequences, 15% to 20% seen once. Remarks on this clonotype: Its antigen is not identified.

With 1 base removed from V and 3 bases from J, the gap between germline ends came to 12 bases. CDR3 length equals 15 residues. In germline, CDR1 is SGHVS, CDR2 FNYEAQ. This sequence originates from a young man who had mild COVID-19 (a few samples of this study predate the infection). Cell type and time point are not known. Sequences were obtained from PBMCs or a T cell subset sorted from them (not recorded which). The chain has TRBV7-6 and TRBJ2-5; D unclear. The CDR3 DNA follows: TGTGCCAGCAGCTTAGGACCAGCAACCGAAGAGACCCAGTACTTC. This codes for CASSLGPATEETQYF.